This T cell receptor (beta chain) is from a study of blood T cell repertoires in COVID-19. Background on the study: Both acute and convalescent COVID-19 samples were obtained from the United States, Italy and Spain. From T cells, B-cell-depleted T cells, or PBMCs came the material, which was cDNA or gDNA.

Followed over time, Seattle patients had been enrolled while infection was active. Study processing details: Amplification of reference gene primers was used by the study to estimate nucleated cell counts. Produced via immunoSEQ multiplex PCR; TCRdb's table is partial and in-frame only. From that table come the V and J calls and clone size; the DNA was used to work out D and trimming. The sample shows hundreds of thousands of clones, approximately 88% of them seen only once. V was pared by 3 bases and J by 8 bases, with 6 bases of the junction left unmatched. The CDR3 is 13 residues long. The germline V gene encodes CDR1 MNHEY and CDR2 SMNVEV (reference sequence). The sample holds one count of this clone.

The receptor was derived from a woman aged 70-85 years with COVID-19, enrolled during active disease. The chain recombines TRBV27 with TRBJ1-1, with 7 bases matching TRBD1. The sample was peripheral blood. Written as DNA, the CDR3 is TGTGCCAGCAGTTTTACAGGGGAAACGGAAGCTTTCTTT. It codes for CASSFTGETEAFF.